The rows below give T cell receptor beta chains drawn from one sample of a study of blood T cell repertoires in COVID-19. Profiling relied on immunoSEQ multiplex PCR, and the TCRdb table lists in-frame clones only, not all of them. The table has some 170,000 clones, roughly 93% seen once. Material for sequencing was peripheral blood. All receptors derive from a woman aged 55-70 years with COVID-19, enrolled during active disease. CDR3s leave out the opening cysteine and the closing phenylalanine or tryptophan.

ASSQSGYGNTIY | TRBJ1-3 | 12 | TRBV18
ASSGSSGATNEKLF | TRBJ1-4 | 14 | TRBV25-1
ASHGTGVVGGYT | TRBJ1-2 | 12 | TRBV10-3
ASSSGGQHTSNYGYT | TRBJ1-2 | 15 | TRBV18
ASSHLYQQGLHTGELF | TRBJ2-2 | 16 | TRBV11-3
ASSVGQLRPLYGYT | TRBJ1-2 | 14 | TRBV9
ASSLGQGYEQY | TRBJ2-7 | 11 | TRBV19
ASSEGQKTPYSNQPQH | TRBJ1-5 | 16 | TRBV6-1
ASSWGGGRAF | TRBJ1-1 | 10 | TRBV7-2
ASSLVAGAPRLF | TRBJ1-4 | 12 | TRBV11-2
ASSEAGNQPQH | TRBJ1-5 | 11 | TRBV3-1/TRBV3-2
ASSQGTGGYNEQF | TRBJ2-1 | 13 | TRBV4-3
ATSDPRTSDNEQF | TRBJ2-1 | 13 | TRBV24-1
ASSRWDTGGNTGELF | TRBJ2-2 | 15 | TRBV3-1/TRBV3-2
ATSSGATQAATEAF | TRBJ1-1 | 14 | TRBV15
SGTGQGAGETQY | TRBJ2-5 | 12 | TRBV29-1
ASSVGSGGYNEQY | TRBJ2-7 | 13 | TRBV9
ATGQGIRSTEAF | TRBJ1-1 | 12 | TRBV19
ASSFIYTHGAYNEQF | TRBJ2-1 | 15 | TRBV6-2/TRBV6-3
ASSDSYEQY | TRBJ2-7 | 9 | TRBV2
ATSREGQGFSEQY | TRBJ2-7 | 13 | TRBV15
ASSGETTETQY | TRBJ2-5 | 11 | TRBV6-6
ASSIRGGGSNQPQH | TRBJ1-5 | 14 | TRBV19
ASSLEGTANYGYT | TRBJ1-2 | 13 | TRBV7-2
ASSLGLAGETYEQY | TRBJ2-7 | 14 | TRBV5-5
ASSRGQNFNYGYT | TRBJ1-2 | 13 | TRBV6-5
ASSFYTSGANVLT | TRBJ2-6 | 13 | TRBV27
ASTPSWAGGGYT | TRBJ1-2 | 12 | TRBV3-1/TRBV3-2
ASSVVGQGGYT | TRBJ1-2 | 11 | TRBV9
ASSLARGGSYNEQF | TRBJ2-1 | 14 | TRBV5-6
ASSQGPGRGKNTEAF | TRBJ1-1 | 15 | TRBV4-3
ASSYRGVRF | TRBJ2-1 | 9 | TRBV7-2
ASRRTGTNTGELF | TRBJ2-2 | 13 | TRBV5-1
ASSYRGGSGYT | TRBJ1-2 | 11 | TRBV6-2/TRBV6-3
ASSLSITAYNEQF | TRBJ2-1 | 13 | TRBV7-9
ASSPRDTNSPLH | TRBJ1-6 | 12 | TRBV19
ASSPTIIGENEQF | TRBJ2-1 | 13 | TRBV18
ASSSRGEGEQF | TRBJ2-1 | 11 | TRBV7-2
ASSWQGAREQY | TRBJ2-7 | 11 | TRBV7-8
ASRPTGFNAEAF | TRBJ1-1 | 12 | TRBV19
SAHRAGGGNSNQPQH | TRBJ1-5 | 15 | TRBV29-1
ASSYARRQGLTKPQH | TRBJ1-5 | 15 | TRBV6-2/TRBV6-3
ASSPRDRGNSPLH | TRBJ1-6 | 13 | TRBV18
ASSPGVGGLQETQY | TRBJ2-5 | 14 | TRBV3-1/TRBV3-2
ATSRAQGEQF | TRBJ2-1 | 10 | TRBV15